Presented here are 28 T cell receptor beta chains from one specimen sequenced in a study of post-analysis software for immune sequencing data. The library was made from cDNA and included unique molecular identifiers. TCRdb re-called the PCR reads with MiXCR, one entry per CDR3 protein. The profile shows about 260,000 distinct CDR3 sequences, 36% of them singletons. These receptors lack a known antigen. Study-level points and caveats: There were several TRBV segments more frequent in patients than controls, and TRBV5-6, TRBV5-1 and TRBV20-1 were among them.

Material: blood. The source is a girl aged 10-17 years with multiple sclerosis.

This chain links TRBV7-3 with TRBJ2-5; D remains ambiguous. The V gene lost 5 bases and the J gene lost 2 bases, with 9 bases spanning the gap. Germline CDR1 is SGHTA and CDR2 is FQGTGA. The CDR3 runs to 13 residues. The CDR3 protein is CASSPSTQETQYF. The CDR3 coding sequence is TGTGCCAGCAGCCCATCGACGCAAGAGACCCAGTACTTC. The full variable domain, with the rest looked up from reference TRBV7-3 and TRBJ2-5, is GAGVSQTPSNKVTEKGKYVELRCDPISGHTALYWYRQSLGQGPEFLIYFQGTGAADDSGLPNDRFFAVRPEGSVSTLKIQRTERGDSAVYLCASSPSTQETQYFGPGTRLLVL.

The chain couples TRBV20-1 to TRBJ2-7; a possible D gene is TRBD1 (6 bases). The CDR3 runs to 13 residues. Germline V gene lookup returns CDR1 DFQATT and CDR2 SNEGSKA (reference sequence). Trimming left V 4 bases short and J 4 bases short, with 14 bases between. CDR3 protein: CSATGTRVYEQYF. The CDR3 bases are TGCAGTGCTACCGGGACACGAGTTTACGAGCAGTACTTC.

This clonotype has a handful of counts. This clone may be a read error of a much larger clone one base away. V and J are TRBV7-3 and TRBJ2-1; 8 bases fit TRBD2. CDR1 is SGHTA and CDR2 is FQGTGA in the germline V gene. The V and J ends lost 5 bases and 4 bases, in that order; junction bases with no gene match: 7. The CDR3 has 15 amino acids. The CDR3 nucleotides read TGTGCCAGCAGCCCCCGGGAGGGAGAATACAATGAGCAGTTCTTC. This translates into CASSPREGEYNEQFF.

To note about this clonotype: A read error may produce the germline difference seen at one junction end. The chain links TRBV18 to TRBJ1-4, with a weak D call TRBD1 (5 bases). Germline CDR1 and CDR2: KGHSH and LQKENI. The CDR3 sequence is 13 residues long. The CDR3 reads CASSGTDNEKRFF. DNA for the CDR3: TGTGCCAGCTCAGGGACGGATAATGAAAAACGGTTTTTT.

This clonotype was recorded many times. The chain is built from TRBV9 and TRBJ1-2; perhaps TRBD1 as D (6 bases). CDR3 length equals 14 residues. V lost 6 bases and J lost 0, with 12 bases in between. In germline, CDR1 is SGDLS, CDR2 YYNGEE. CDR3 nucleotide sequence: TGTGCCAGCACCCAGGACAGCCCTAACTATGGCTACACCTTC. Its protein is CASTQDSPNYGYTF.

This clonotype appeared a few times. The CDR3 DNA sequence: TGTGCCAGCAGTGAAGGGCTGCTAAGGGGCACTGAAGCTTTCTTT. Its protein product is CASSEGLLRGTEAFF. This chain joins TRBV25-1 and TRBJ1-1; D is perhaps TRBD1 (5 bases). V gave up 2 bases and J gave up 4 bases, with 14 bases separating them. CDR3 length: 15 residues. The germline gives CDR1 MGHDK, CDR2 SYGVNS.

The chain has TRBV9 and TRBJ2-2, with 7 bases matching TRBD2. V was pared by 6 bases and J by 4 bases, with 9 bases of the junction left unmatched. CDR1 is SGDLS, CDR2 YYNGEE, per germline. The length of the CDR3 is 15 residues. The CDR3 loop reads CASTPIAGATGELFF. The CDR3 DNA reads TGTGCCAGCACCCCGATCGCGGGAGCCACCGGGGAGCTGTTTTTT. Full variable domain (outside the CDR3, taken from reference TRBV9 and TRBJ2-2): DSGVTQTPKHLITATGQRVTLRCSPRSGDLSVYWYQQSLDQGLQFLIQYYNGEERAKGNILERFSAQQFPDLHSELNLSSLELGDSALYFCASTPIAGATGELFFGEGSRLTVL.

Notes on this clonotype: This may be a read error: a much more frequent sequence differs by one nucleotide. This sequence joins TRBV5-1 and TRBJ2-5; TRBD2 is a possible D gene (7 bases). The CDR3 is made up of 15 amino acids. Germline V gene data show CDR1 as SGHRS and CDR2 as YFSETQ. The CDR3 DNA is TGCGCCGGCAGCCCGAGCGGGACACCACAAGAGACCCAGTACTTC. This encodes CAGSPSGTPQETQYF.

A word on this clonotype: This may arise from a read error, as a much more abundant clone is one base away. The chain is built from TRBV28 and TRBJ2-1; 12 positions match TRBD1. V dropped 5 bases and J dropped 13; count of bases not matched to a gene: 18. The germline gives CDR1 MDHEN, CDR2 SYDVKM. This CDR3 has 17 residues. The CDR3 loop is CASSPTGTGGVTETQFF. In nucleotides, the CDR3 is TGTGCCAGCAGTCCCACCGGGACAGGGGGCGTGACGGAGACCCAGTTCTTC.

By frequency in the sample, this clonotype is medium-sized. The chain uses TRBV20-1 and TRBJ1-5; D may be TRBD1 (5 bases). Germline V gene data show CDR1 as DFQATT and CDR2 as SNEGSKA (reference sequence). This CDR3 contains 13 residues. Trimming removed 6 bases from V and 4 bases from J, with 13 bases in between. Here the CDR3 reads CSAEGEGNQPQHF. DNA of the CDR3: TGCAGTGCCGAGGGTGAGGGGAATCAGCCCCAGCATTTT.

For this clonotype: It may be a read error: a sequence one base away is much more abundant. The chain links TRBV5-1 to TRBJ1-2; TRBD1 aligns across 10 bases. CDR1 and CDR2 from the germline V gene are SGHRS and YFSETQ. The CDR3 loop spans 15 amino acids. CDR3 in amino acids: CASSIDRGQNYGNTF. The CDR3 DNA reads as TGCGCCAGCAGCATCGACAGGGGGCAGAACTATGGCAACACCTTC. The variable domain in full, completed from reference TRBV5-1 and TRBJ1-2, reads KAGVTQTPRYLIKTRGQQVTLSCSPISGHRSVSWYQQTPGQGLQFLFEYFSETQRNKGNFPGRFSGRQFSNSRSEMNVSTLELGDSALYLCASSIDRGQNYGNTFGSGTRLTVV.

This clonotype was counted many times. The rearrangement joins TRBV29-1 to TRBJ2-4; the D is unclear. The CDR3 covers 14 residues. From germline, CDR1 is SQVTM and CDR2 ANQGSEA. Trimming stripped 1 base from V and 0 bases from J, with 7 bases between. The CDR3, as DNA: TGCAGCGTTGAAGGGGTACTAGCCAAAAACATTCAGTACTTC. This gives the protein CSVEGVLAKNIQYF.

V is TRBV5-1 and J is TRBJ2-3; no firm D call. The germline V gene has CDR1 SGHRS and CDR2 YFSETQ. With 7 bases removed from V and 1 base from J, the gap between germline ends came to 10 bases. The CDR3 spans 13 residues. CDR3 region: CASQRSGTDTQYF. CDR3 bases: TGCGCCAGCCAACGAAGTGGCACAGATACGCAGTATTTT.

The V gene is TRBV7-2, the J gene TRBJ1-1, with no clear D. V was pared by 4 bases and J by 3 bases, with 12 bases between. The germline V gene encodes CDR1 SGHTA and CDR2 FQGNSA. This CDR3 comprises 14 residues. The CDR3 protein is CASSSPYQDTEAFF. The DNA for the CDR3 is TGTGCCAGCAGCTCGCCCTACCAGGACACTGAAGCTTTCTTT.

This clonotype appeared many times. The CDR3 region is CSIRLAGLPYEQFF. CDR3 coding DNA: TGCAGCATTCGACTAGCGGGGTTGCCCTATGAGCAGTTCTTC. This chain joins TRBV29-1 and TRBJ2-1; 11 nucleotides align to TRBD2. The trim removed 8 bases at V and 8 bases at J, leaving 11 bases unmatched. From germline, CDR1 is SQVTM and CDR2 ANQGSEA. The CDR3 spans 14 residues.

This clonotype was seen ten or more times. This chain uses TRBV5-1 with TRBJ1-2, with 8 bases matching TRBD1. The CDR3 extends over 15 amino acids. The trim removed 1 base at V and 7 bases at J, leaving 9 bases unmatched. The germline gives CDR1 SGHRS, CDR2 YFSETQ. CDR3 protein: CASSLNGQGSGGYTF. The DNA for the CDR3 is TGCGCCAGCAGCTTGAACGGACAGGGATCGGGTGGCTACACCTTC.

At least ten counts were recorded for this clonotype. The V and J genes are TRBV7-2 and TRBJ2-2, with no clear D. The length of the CDR3 is 16 residues. V lost 1 base and J lost 0, with 9 bases in between. Germline lookup yields CDR1 SGHTA and CDR2 FQGNSA. CDR3 loop: CASSLVAGSNTGELFF. The CDR3 DNA follows: TGTGCCAGCAGCTTAGTGGCAGGCTCGAACACCGGGGAGCTGTTTTTT.

To note about this clonotype: This clone may be a read error of a much larger clone one base away. The chain is built from TRBV15 and TRBJ1-4, with D unresolved. This CDR3 contains 13 residues. Per germline, CDR1 LNHNV and CDR2 YYDKDF (reference sequence). The chain's CDR3 is CATSAHMSEKRFF. DNA for the CDR3: TGTGCCACCAGCGCCCATATGAGTGAAAAACGGTTTTTT.

A word on this clonotype: A much larger clone is a single base away; this may be a read error. The chain recombines TRBV5-4 with TRBJ1-6; D not certain. Germline CDR1 reads SGHNT; CDR2 reads YYREEE (reference sequence). This CDR3 has 15 residues. The CDR3 DNA is TGTGCCAGCAGACCGGAGAGCTCCTATAATTCACTCCTCCACTTT. Translated, it gives CASRPESSYNSLLHF.

This clonotype was counted only a few times. It may be a read error: a sequence one base away is much more abundant. The chain couples TRBV20-1 to TRBJ2-3; the match to TRBD2 covers 11 bases. The germline V gene has CDR1 DFQATT and CDR2 SNEGSKA (reference sequence). This CDR3 spans 16 amino acids. Trimming took 5 bases from V and 2 from J; bases not matched to a gene: 9. DNA for the CDR3: TGCAGTGCTGCCATGTTACTAGCGGGAGACACAGATACGCAGTATTTT. As protein: CSAAMLLAGDTDTQYF.

This clonotype was seen only a few times. This sequence joins TRBV6-5 and TRBJ2-7; 9 nucleotides match TRBD2. The CDR3 has 14 residues. The J segment lost 3 bases and the V segment lost 6 bases, leaving 6 bases of the junction unmatched. The V gene's germline CDR1 is MNHEY and CDR2 SVGAGI. CDR3 amino acids: CASRPTLAGYEQYF. The CDR3 DNA reads TGTGCCAGCAGGCCCACACTAGCGGGCTACGAGCAGTACTTC.

A note on this clonotype: Likely a read error: the CDR3 ends without its conserved phenylalanine or tryptophan. This sequence joins TRBV5-1 and TRBJ1-5, with D maybe TRBD1 (6 bases). V lost 7 bases, J lost 5 bases, and 13 bases lay in between. Germline V gives CDR1 SGHRS, CDR2 YFSETQ. The CDR3 consists of 13 residues. CDR3 in amino acids: CASGSSGDQPQHV. DNA for the CDR3: TGCGCCAGCGGCAGCTCAGGGGATCAGCCCCAGCATGTT.

This clonotype has just a few counts. The chain joins TRBV11-2 to TRBJ1-4; 8 nucleotides line up with TRBD1. Germline V gene lookup returns CDR1 SGHAT and CDR2 FQNNGV. The length of the CDR3 is 15 residues. V lost 9 bases, J lost 8 bases, and 14 bases stayed unmatched. CDR3 coding DNA: TGTGCCAGAGCGGAGGTCGGCCAGGGGGCCGAAAAACTGTTTTTT. Amino acid sequence: CARAEVGQGAEKLFF. Full variable domain (missing parts from reference TRBV11-2 and TRBJ1-4): EAGVAQSPRYKIIEKRQSVAFWCNPISGHATLYWYQQILGQGPKLLIQFQNNGVVDDSQLPKDRFSAERLKGVDSTLKIQPAKLEDSAVYLCARAEVGQGAEKLFFGSGTQLSVL.

In this sample, this clonotype turned up a few times. The chain links TRBV6-5 to TRBJ1-1, with no clear D. V was pared by 0 bases and J by 5 bases, with 7 bases between. This CDR3 is built from 13 residues. Germline V gene data show CDR1 as MNHEY and CDR2 as SVGAGI. CDR3 protein: CASSYSMLTEAFF. CDR3 DNA sequence: TGTGCCAGCAGTTACTCTATGCTGACTGAAGCTTTCTTT.

This clonotype came up many times. This chain uses TRBV20-1 with TRBJ1-2, with 8 positions matching TRBD1. The CDR3 sequence is 14 residues long. Germline V lookup: CDR1 DFQATT, CDR2 SNEGSKA (reference sequence). V trimming: 6 bases; J trimming: 5 bases; junction bases outside the gene matches: 11. The CDR3 sequence: CSAREAGGTYGYTF. CDR3 DNA sequence: TGCAGTGCAAGGGAGGCAGGGGGCACTTATGGCTACACCTTC.

This clonotype was observed many times. The gene calls are TRBV7-6 and TRBJ2-1; 12 bases align to TRBD2. Trimming took 5 bases from V and 3 from J; bases not matched to a gene: 8. Germline V CDR1 and CDR2: SGHVS, FNYEAQ. This CDR3 has 17 amino acids. Here the CDR3 DNA reads TGTGCCAGCAGCCCTACGACTAGCGGGAGATACTACAATGAGCAGTTCTTC. Protein: CASSPTTSGRYYNEQFF.

This clonotype showed up many times. The rearrangement joins TRBV5-5 to TRBJ2-5, with 7 positions matching TRBD1. V dropped 1 base and J dropped 4; count of bases not matched to a gene: 4. The germline V gene has CDR1 SGHKS and CDR2 YYEKEE (reference sequence). The CDR3 loop spans 14 amino acids. CDR3 nucleotide sequence: TGTGCCAGCAGCTTGCGACAGGGATTAGAGACCCAGTACTTC. It encodes CASSLRQGLETQYF.

Of note for this clonotype: A read error is possible here, since a much larger clone lies one base away. V usage is TRBV21-1 and J usage is TRBJ2-1; TRBD1 is the table's D call, not checked against the DNA. TRBV21-1 is recorded as a pseudogene. This CDR3 is built from 12 residues. The CDR3 protein is CASSPGEETQFF. DNA for the CDR3: TGTGCCAGCAGTCCGGGGGAAGAGACCCAGTTCTTC.